A selection of T cell receptor beta chains follows, all from one sample in a study of blood T cell repertoires in COVID-19. Some clones are missing from TCRdb's copy, which holds only in-frame ones; the method was immunoSEQ multiplex PCR. The sample carries about 150,000 clones, 70% to 85% recorded once. Sequences were obtained from peripheral blood. The receptors come from a woman in her sixties or seventies with acute or convalescent COVID-19. Both conserved end residues are part of each CDR3. The order of the fields is CDR3 protein, V gene, clone size. The listing skips clone size in some rows; elsewhere it reads once, few, many or a size class.

CDR3 protein: CASSRQGGADTQYF; V gene: TRBV2; clone size: .
CDR3 protein: CASSPRTGGGGQFF; V gene: TRBV11-3; clone size: .
CDR3 protein: CASSVEGGTPFF; V gene: TRBV9; clone size: .
CDR3 protein: CASSQAGQGWEKLFF; V gene: TRBV4-1; clone size: .
CDR3 protein: CAIMKTGSYEQYF; V gene: TRBV10-3; clone size: .
CDR3 protein: CASSQEPTRANVLTF; V gene: TRBV4-1; clone size: .
CDR3 protein: CASSFSGSGYTF; V gene: TRBV12-3/TRBV12-4; clone size: .
CDR3 protein: CATSTTGQGLDSPLHF; V gene: TRBV10-2; clone size: once
CDR3 protein: CASSPRTGMGEKLFF; V gene: TRBV19; clone size: .
CDR3 protein: CASSQRQGGYSPLHF; V gene: TRBV5-6; clone size: .
CDR3 protein: CASSLGGTAYSPLHF; V gene: TRBV5-4; clone size: .
CDR3 protein: CATDSGGFTDTQYF; V gene: TRBV3-1/TRBV3-2; clone size: .
CDR3 protein: CASSQMGRAGGAEKLFF; V gene: TRBV3-1/TRBV3-2; clone size: few
CDR3 protein: CATSFGEVNSPLHF; V gene: TRBV15; clone size: once
CDR3 protein: CASSIQGNTEAFF; V gene: TRBV6-5; clone size: .
CDR3 protein: CATSESAGGRRTDTQYF; V gene: TRBV24-1; clone size: .
CDR3 protein: CASSRDIAYEQYF; V gene: TRBV5-1; clone size: .
CDR3 protein: CASSESGGISQPQHF; V gene: TRBV4-1; clone size: .
CDR3 protein: CASSPTSGGGYEQYF; V gene: TRBV7-9; clone size: .
CDR3 protein: CASSHLLEPNQYF; V gene: TRBV3-1/TRBV3-2; clone size: .
CDR3 protein: CASSRGRTGNLVSYTF; V gene: TRBV9; clone size: .
CDR3 protein: CASSPGTVQNFYNEQFF; V gene: TRBV5-6; clone size: once
CDR3 protein: CATSDARTGQGADQPQHF; V gene: TRBV24-1; clone size: .
CDR3 protein: CASSEPGDGYTF; V gene: TRBV6-1; clone size: .
CDR3 protein: CASSLSLLDTQYF; V gene: TRBV7-2; clone size: once
CDR3 protein: CASSGQGPRPQHF; V gene: TRBV3-1/TRBV3-2; clone size: .
CDR3 protein: CASRPGTGAKETQYF; V gene: TRBV6-7; clone size: .
CDR3 protein: CASREQGGNQKLFF; V gene: TRBV19; clone size: .
CDR3 protein: CATSRDNRVEETQYF; V gene: TRBV15; clone size: once
CDR3 protein: CASSGYSEAFF; V gene: TRBV5-1; clone size: once
CDR3 protein: CASSISGGDYNEQFF; V gene: TRBV9; clone size: .
CDR3 protein: CASSQAGTGAYEQYF; V gene: TRBV4-1; clone size: .
CDR3 protein: CASSPRSPGNEQFF; V gene: TRBV2; clone size: .
CDR3 protein: CASSEDPRTVWGTEAFF; V gene: TRBV2; clone size: few
CDR3 protein: CASSEYRGSEGAIGYTF; V gene: TRBV25-1; clone size: few
CDR3 protein: CASSQDWRGDNSPLHF; V gene: TRBV4-1; clone size: .
CDR3 protein: CASSLVQGAVGYTF; V gene: TRBV5-1; clone size: .
CDR3 protein: CARGIREKLFF; V gene: TRBV7-3; clone size: once
CDR3 protein: CASSGLYNEQFF; V gene: TRBV28; clone size: once
CDR3 protein: CASSLDVGAGRSEAFF; V gene: TRBV5-1; clone size: .
CDR3 protein: CAISDPQKGRGHF; V gene: TRBV10-3; clone size: .
CDR3 protein: CASSVQETGEKLFF; V gene: TRBV9; clone size: .
CDR3 protein: CASSQDTRVAEAFF; V gene: TRBV4-2; clone size: .
CDR3 protein: CASSFFAGGIADTQYF; V gene: TRBV7-9; clone size: .
CDR3 protein: CASREPPNYGYTF; V gene: TRBV30; clone size: .
CDR3 protein: CASSEEGGIGELFF; V gene: TRBV6-4; clone size: .